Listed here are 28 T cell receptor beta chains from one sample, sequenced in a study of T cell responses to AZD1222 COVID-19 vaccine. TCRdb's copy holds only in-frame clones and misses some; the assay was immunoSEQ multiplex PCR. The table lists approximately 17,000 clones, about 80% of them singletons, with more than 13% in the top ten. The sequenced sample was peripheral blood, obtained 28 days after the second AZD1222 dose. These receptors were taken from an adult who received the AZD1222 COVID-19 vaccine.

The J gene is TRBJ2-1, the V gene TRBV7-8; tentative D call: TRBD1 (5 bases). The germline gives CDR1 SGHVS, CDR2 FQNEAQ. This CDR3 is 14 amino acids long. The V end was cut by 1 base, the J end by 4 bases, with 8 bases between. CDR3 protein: CASSLGGEYNEQFF. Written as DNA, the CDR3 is TGTGCCAGCAGCTTAGGGGGCGAGTACAATGAGCAGTTCTTC.

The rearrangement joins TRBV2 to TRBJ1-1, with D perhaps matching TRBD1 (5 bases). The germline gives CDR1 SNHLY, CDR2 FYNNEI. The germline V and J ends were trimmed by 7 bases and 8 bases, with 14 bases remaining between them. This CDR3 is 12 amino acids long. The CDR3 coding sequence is TGTGCCAGCAACCGACAGTCGGTCGAAGCTTTCTTT. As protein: CASNRQSVEAFF.

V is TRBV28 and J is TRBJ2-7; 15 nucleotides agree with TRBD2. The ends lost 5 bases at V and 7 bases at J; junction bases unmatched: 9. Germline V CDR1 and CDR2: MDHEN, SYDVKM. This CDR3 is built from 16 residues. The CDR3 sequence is CASSGSGTSGGREQYF. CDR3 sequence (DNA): TGTGCCAGCAGTGGATCCGGGACTAGCGGGGGGAGGGAGCAGTACTTC.

CDR3 sequence: CASSGQGADTGELFF. CDR3 bases: TGCGCCAGCAGCGGACAGGGGGCCGACACCGGGGAGCTGTTTTTT. This rearrangement joins TRBV4-1 to TRBJ2-2; the match to TRBD1 covers 11 bases. J gave up 3 bases and V 5 bases, and 2 bases lay outside the gene matches. The CDR3 covers 15 residues. Germline-derived CDR1 and CDR2 are MGHRA and YSYEKL.

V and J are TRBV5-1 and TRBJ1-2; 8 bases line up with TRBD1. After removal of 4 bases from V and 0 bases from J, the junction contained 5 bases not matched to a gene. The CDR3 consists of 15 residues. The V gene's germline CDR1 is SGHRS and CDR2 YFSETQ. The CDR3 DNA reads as TGCGCCAGCAGCCAAGACAGGGGCTCTAACTATGGCTACACCTTC. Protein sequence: CASSQDRGSNYGYTF.

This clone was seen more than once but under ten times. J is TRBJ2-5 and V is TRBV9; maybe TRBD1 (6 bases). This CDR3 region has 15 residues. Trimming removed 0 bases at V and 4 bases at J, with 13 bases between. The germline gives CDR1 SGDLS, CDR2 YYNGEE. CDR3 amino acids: CASSVEGTHTETQYF. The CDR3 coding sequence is TGTGCCAGCAGCGTAGAGGGGACACATACAGAGACCCAGTACTTC.

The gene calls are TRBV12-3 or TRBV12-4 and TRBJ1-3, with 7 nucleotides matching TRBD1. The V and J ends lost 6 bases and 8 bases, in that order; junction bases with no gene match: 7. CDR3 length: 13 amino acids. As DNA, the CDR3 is TGTGCCAGCAGCCTGGGACAGCGAGACACCATATATTTT. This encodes CASSLGQRDTIYF.

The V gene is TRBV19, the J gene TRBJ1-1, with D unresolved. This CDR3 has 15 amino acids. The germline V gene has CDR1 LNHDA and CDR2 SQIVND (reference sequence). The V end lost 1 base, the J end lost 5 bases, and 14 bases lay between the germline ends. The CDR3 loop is CASSIGPVRGTEAFF. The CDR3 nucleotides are TGTGCCAGTAGTATAGGACCGGTACGGGGTACTGAAGCTTTCTTT. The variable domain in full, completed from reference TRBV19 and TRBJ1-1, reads DGGITQSPKYLFRKEGQNVTLSCEQNLNHDAMYWYRQDPGQGLRLIYYSQIVNDFQKGDIAEGYSVSREKKESFPLTVTSAQKNPTAFYLCASSIGPVRGTEAFFGQGTRLTVV.

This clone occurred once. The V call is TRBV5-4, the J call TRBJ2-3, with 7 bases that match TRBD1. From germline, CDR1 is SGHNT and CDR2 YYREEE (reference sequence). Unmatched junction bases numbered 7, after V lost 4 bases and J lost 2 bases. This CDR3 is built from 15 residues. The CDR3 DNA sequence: TGTGCCAGCAGCCGTCCCGGGACAGCCACAGATACGCAGTATTTT. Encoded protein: CASSRPGTATDTQYF.

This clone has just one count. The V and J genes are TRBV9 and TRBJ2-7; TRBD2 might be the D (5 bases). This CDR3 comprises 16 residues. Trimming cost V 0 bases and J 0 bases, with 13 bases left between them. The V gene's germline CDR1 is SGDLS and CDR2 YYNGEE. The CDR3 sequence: CASSVEGGLSSYEQYF. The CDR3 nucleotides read TGTGCCAGCAGCGTAGAAGGCGGGCTTAGCTCCTACGAGCAGTACTTC.

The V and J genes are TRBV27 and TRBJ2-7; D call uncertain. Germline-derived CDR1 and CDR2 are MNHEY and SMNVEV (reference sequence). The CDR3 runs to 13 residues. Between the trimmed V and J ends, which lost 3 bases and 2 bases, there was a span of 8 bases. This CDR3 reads CASSLGLAYEQYF. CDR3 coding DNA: TGTGCCAGCAGTTTGGGGTTAGCCTACGAGCAGTACTTC.

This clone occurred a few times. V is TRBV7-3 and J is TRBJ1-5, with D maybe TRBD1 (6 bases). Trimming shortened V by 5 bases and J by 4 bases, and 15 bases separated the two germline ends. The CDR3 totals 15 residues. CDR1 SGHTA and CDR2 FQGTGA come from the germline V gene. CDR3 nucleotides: TGTGCCAGCAGCCCCAACGGGGGGGCAAATCAGCCCCAGCATTTT. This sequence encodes CASSPNGGANQPQHF.

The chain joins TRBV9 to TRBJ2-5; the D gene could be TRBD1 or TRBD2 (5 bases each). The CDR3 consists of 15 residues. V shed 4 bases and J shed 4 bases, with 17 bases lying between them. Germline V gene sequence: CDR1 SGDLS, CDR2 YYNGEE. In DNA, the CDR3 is TGTGCCAGCAGCTACGGACCCGGGGCTGGAGAGACCCAGTACTTC. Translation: CASSYGPGAGETQYF.

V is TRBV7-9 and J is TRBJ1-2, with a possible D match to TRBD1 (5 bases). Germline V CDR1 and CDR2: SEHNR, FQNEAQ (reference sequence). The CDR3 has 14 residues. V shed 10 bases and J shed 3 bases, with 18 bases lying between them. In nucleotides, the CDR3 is TGTGCCACAACGTCTTGGACAAGTGACTATGGCTACACCTTC. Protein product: CATTSWTSDYGYTF.

The CDR3 nucleotides are TGTGCCAGCAGCTCCCTAAACTCAGGGGGGACTGAAGCTTTCTTT. As protein: CASSSLNSGGTEAFF. The chain has TRBV13 and TRBJ1-1, with 7 bases fitting TRBD1. V trimming: 4 bases; J trimming: 5 bases; junction bases outside the gene matches: 10. The germline V gene encodes CDR1 PRHDT and CDR2 FYEKMQ (reference sequence). The CDR3 contains 15 residues.

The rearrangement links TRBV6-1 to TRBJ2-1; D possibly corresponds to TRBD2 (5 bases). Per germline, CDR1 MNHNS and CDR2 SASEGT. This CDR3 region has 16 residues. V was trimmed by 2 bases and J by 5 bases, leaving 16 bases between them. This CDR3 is CASSEPGIRYDNEQFF. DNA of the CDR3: TGTGCCAGCAGTGAACCGGGGATACGCTACGACAATGAGCAGTTCTTC.

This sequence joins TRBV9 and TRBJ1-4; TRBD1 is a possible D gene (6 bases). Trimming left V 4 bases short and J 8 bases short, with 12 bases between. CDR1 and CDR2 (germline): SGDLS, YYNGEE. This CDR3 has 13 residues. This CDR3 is CASSPGTTEKLFF. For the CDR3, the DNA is TGTGCCAGCAGCCCGGGGACAACCGAAAAACTGTTTTTT.

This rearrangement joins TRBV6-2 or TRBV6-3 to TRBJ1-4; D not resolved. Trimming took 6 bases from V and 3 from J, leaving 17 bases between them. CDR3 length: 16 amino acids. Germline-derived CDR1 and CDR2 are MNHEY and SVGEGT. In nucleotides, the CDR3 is TGTGCCAGCAGCCTCGACCGCGCCGGGCCTAATGAAAAACTGTTTTTT. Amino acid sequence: CASSLDRAGPNEKLFF.

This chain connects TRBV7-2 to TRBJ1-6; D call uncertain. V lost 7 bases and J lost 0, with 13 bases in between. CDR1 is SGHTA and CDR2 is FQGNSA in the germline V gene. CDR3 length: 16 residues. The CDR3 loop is CASNRYESSYNSPLHF. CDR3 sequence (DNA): TGTGCCAGCAACCGGTACGAGAGCTCCTATAATTCACCCCTCCACTTT.

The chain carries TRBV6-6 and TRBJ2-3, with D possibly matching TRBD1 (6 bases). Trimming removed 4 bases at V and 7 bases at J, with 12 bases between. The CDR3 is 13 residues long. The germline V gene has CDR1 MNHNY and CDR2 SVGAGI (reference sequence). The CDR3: CASSSSTGNTQYF. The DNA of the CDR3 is TGTGCCAGCAGTTCATCAACAGGGAATACGCAGTATTTT.

The CDR3 region is CASSRSSENEQFF. As DNA, the CDR3 is TGTGCCAGCAGCCGCTCGTCGGAAAATGAGCAGTTCTTC. V gene TRBV7-2 combines with J gene TRBJ2-1; the D is unclear. This CDR3 is 13 amino acids long. Between the trimmed V and J ends, which lost 5 bases and 7 bases, there was a span of 12 bases. Germline V gene lookup returns CDR1 SGHTA and CDR2 FQGNSA.

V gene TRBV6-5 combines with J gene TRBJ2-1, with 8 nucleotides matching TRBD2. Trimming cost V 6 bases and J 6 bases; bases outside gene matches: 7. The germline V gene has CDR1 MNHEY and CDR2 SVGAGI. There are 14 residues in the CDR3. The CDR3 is CASSQKTSANEQFF. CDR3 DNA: TGTGCCAGCAGCCAGAAGACTAGCGCCAATGAGCAGTTCTTC.

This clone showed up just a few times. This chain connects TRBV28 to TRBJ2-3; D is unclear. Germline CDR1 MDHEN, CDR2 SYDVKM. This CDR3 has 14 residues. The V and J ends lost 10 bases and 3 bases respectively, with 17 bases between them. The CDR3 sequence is CATSLAGRTDTQYF. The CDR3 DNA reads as TGTGCCACCTCCTTAGCTGGACGGACAGATACGCAGTATTTT.

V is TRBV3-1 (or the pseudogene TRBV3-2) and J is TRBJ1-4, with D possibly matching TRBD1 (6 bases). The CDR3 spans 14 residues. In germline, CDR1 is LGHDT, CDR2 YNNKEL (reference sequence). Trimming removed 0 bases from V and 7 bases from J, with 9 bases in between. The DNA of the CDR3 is TGTGCCAGCAGCCAAGAAGGGGGAGGTGAAAAACTGTTTTTT. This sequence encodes CASSQEGGGEKLFF.

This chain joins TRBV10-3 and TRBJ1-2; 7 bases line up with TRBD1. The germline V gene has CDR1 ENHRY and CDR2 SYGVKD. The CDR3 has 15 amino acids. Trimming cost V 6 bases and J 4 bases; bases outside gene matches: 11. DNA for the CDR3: TGTGCCATCAGCAACACAGGGGCTTCGGGCTATGGCTACACCTTC. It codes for CAISNTGASGYGYTF.

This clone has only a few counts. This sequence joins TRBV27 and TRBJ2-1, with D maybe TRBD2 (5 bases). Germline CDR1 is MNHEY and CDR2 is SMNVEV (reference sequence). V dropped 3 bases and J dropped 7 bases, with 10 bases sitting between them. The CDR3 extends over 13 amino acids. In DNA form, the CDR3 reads TGTGCCAGCAGTTTTCCCTCGGGGAATGAGCAGTTCTTC. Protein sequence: CASSFPSGNEQFF.

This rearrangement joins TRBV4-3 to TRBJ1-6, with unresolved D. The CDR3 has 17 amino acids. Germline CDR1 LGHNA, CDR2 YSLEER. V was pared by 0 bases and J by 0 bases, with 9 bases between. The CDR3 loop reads CASSQDPASSYNSPLHF. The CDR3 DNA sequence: TGCGCCAGCAGCCAAGATCCAGCCAGCTCCTATAATTCACCCCTCCACTTT.

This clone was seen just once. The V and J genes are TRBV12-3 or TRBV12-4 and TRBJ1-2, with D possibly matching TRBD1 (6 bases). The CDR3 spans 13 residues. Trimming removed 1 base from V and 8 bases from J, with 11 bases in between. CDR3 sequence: CASSLGGAGGYTF. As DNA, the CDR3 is TGTGCCAGCAGTTTAGGGGGGGCGGGCGGCTACACCTTC.